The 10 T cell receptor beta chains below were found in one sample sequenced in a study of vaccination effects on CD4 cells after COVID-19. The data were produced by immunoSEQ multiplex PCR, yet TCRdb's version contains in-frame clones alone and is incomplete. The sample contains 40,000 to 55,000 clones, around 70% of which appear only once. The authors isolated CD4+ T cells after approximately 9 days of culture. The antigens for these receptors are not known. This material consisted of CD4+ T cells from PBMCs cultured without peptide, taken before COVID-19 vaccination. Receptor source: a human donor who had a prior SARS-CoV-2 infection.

The DNA of the CDR3 is TGCAGCGTTTATCTAGCGGGGATCACAGATACGCAGTATTTT. Protein: CSVYLAGITDTQYF. V usage is TRBV29-1 and J usage is TRBJ2-3; 9 bases fit TRBD2. This CDR3 is 14 amino acids long. V shed 5 bases and J 2 bases; nucleotides not matched to a gene: 5. CDR1 SQVTM and CDR2 ANQGSEA come from the germline V gene.

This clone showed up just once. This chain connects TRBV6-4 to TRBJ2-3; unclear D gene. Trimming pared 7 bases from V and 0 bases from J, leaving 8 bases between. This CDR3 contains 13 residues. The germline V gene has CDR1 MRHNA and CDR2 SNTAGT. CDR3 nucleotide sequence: TGTGCCAGCAATGGTGCTAGCACAGATACGCAGTATTTT. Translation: CASNGASTDTQYF.

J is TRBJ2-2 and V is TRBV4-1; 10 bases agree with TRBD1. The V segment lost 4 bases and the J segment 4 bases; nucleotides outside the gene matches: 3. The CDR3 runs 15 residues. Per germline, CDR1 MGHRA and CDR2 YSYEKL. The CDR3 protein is CASSRGQGTTGELFF. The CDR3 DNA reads TGCGCCAGCAGCCGGGGACAGGGGACCACCGGGGAGCTGTTTTTT.

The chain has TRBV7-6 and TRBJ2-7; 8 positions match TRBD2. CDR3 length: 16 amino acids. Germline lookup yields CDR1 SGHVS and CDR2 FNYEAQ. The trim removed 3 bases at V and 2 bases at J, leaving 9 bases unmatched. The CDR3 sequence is CASSFHKAGVPYEQYF. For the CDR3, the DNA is TGTGCCAGCAGCTTCCATAAAGCGGGGGTACCCTACGAGCAGTACTTC.

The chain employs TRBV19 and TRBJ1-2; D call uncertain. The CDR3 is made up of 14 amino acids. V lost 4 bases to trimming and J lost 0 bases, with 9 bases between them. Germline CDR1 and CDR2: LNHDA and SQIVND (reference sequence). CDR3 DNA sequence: TGTGCCAGTAGTACAGCGATTGCTAACTATGGCTACACCTTC. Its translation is CASSTAIANYGYTF.

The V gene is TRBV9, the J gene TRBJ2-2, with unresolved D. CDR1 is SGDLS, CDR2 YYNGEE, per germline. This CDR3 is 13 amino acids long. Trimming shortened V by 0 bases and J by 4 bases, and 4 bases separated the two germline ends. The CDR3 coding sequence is TGTGCCAGCAGCGTAGACCTCACCGGGGAGCTGTTTTTT. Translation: CASSVDLTGELFF.

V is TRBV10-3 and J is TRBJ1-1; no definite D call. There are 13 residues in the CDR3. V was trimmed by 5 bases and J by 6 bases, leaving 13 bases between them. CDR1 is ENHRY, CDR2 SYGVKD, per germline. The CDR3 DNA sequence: TGTGCCATCAGTCAAACTGCCGACTCTGAAGCTTTCTTT. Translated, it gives CAISQTADSEAFF.

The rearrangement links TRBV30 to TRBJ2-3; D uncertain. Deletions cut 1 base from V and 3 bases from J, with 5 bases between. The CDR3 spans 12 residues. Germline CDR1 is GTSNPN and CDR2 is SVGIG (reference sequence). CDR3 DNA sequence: TGTGCCTGGAGTGACTTAACAGATACGCAGTATTTT. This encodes CAWSDLTDTQYF.

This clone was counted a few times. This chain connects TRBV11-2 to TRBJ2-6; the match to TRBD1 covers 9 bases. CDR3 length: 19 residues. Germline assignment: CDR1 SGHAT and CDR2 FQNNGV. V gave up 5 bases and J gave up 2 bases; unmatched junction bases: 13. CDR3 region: CASSPPWGTGQPGANVLTF. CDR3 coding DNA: TGTGCCAGCAGCCCACCCTGGGGGACAGGGCAGCCTGGGGCCAACGTCCTGACTTTC.

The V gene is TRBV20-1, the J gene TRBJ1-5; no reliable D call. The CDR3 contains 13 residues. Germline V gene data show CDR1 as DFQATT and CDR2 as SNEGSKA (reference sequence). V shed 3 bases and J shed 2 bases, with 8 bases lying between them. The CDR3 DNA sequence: TGCAGTGCTAGTCCGTCCGGCAATCAGCCCCAGCATTTT. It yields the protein CSASPSGNQPQHF.